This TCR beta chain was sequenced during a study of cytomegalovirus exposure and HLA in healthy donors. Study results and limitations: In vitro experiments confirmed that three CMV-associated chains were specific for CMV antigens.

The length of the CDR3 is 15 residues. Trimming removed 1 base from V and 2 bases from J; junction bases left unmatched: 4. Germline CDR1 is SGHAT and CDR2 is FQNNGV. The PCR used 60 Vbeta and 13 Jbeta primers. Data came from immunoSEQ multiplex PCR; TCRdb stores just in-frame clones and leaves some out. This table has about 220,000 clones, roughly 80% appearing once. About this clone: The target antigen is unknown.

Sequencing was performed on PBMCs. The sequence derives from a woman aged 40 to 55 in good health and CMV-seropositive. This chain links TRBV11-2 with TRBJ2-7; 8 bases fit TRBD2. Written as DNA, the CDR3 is TGTGCCAGCAGCTTAGGTGCGGGGGGTCCCTACGAGCAGTACTTC. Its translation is CASSLGAGGPYEQYF. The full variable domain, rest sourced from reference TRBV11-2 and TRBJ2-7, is EAGVAQSPRYKIIEKRQSVAFWCNPISGHATLYWYQQILGQGPKLLIQFQNNGVVDDSQLPKDRFSAERLKGVDSTLKIQPAKLEDSAVYLCASSLGAGGPYEQYFGPGTRLTVT.